This TCR beta chain came from a study of control samples from healthy donors and cancer patients. Clones were sequenced by immunoSEQ multiplex PCR, and TCRdb holds only the in-frame ones, with some missing. The sample holds about 180,000 clones, approximately 94% seen once. This clone was recorded once. CDR3 length: 15 amino acids. Germline CDR1 reads ENHRY; CDR2 reads SYGVKD. The V segment lost 4 bases and the J segment 2 bases; nucleotides outside the gene matches: 4. The genes are TRBV10-3 and TRBJ2-3, with TRBD2 matching over 9 bases. Input material: blood. The TCR was taken from a woman in her late teens or twenties in good health. The CDR3 nucleotides read TGTGCCATCAGTGGTAGCGGGGGTCACACAGATACGCAGTATTTT. Residues: CAISGSGGHTDTQYF.